This entry lists 27 T cell receptor beta chains sequenced from one sample in a study of beta chain features in type 1 diabetes. Sequenced material consisted of expressed TCRB transcripts (all of the isolated RNA was reverse transcribed). Measured with immunoSEQ multiplex PCR; TCRdb has only the in-frame clones, and not every one. The repertoire includes around 250,000 clones, around 26% of them detected once, and more than 3% sits in the top ten. Input material: central memory CD4+ T cells from blood. These TCRs come from a man aged 25-45 years in good health.

About this clone: A single base separates this from a much larger clone, so it may be a read error. The chain has TRBV30 and TRBJ1-2; maybe TRBD1 (6 bases). The length of the CDR3 is 12 residues. CDR1 GTSNPN and CDR2 SVGIG come from the germline V gene (reference sequence). Trimming removed 3 bases from V and 6 bases from J, with 11 bases in between. CDR3 DNA sequence: TGTGCCTGGAGGCTCCGACAGGATGGCTACACCTTC. Amino acid sequence: CAWRLRQDGYTF.

The table lists this clone with a few counts. The CDR3 sequence is CASSPLEREAYEQYF. CDR3 nucleotides: TGTGCCAGCAGTCCTTTGGAGCGGGAGGCCTACGAGCAGTACTTC. The J gene is TRBJ2-7, the V gene TRBV28; 9 positions match TRBD2. This CDR3 is 15 amino acids long. Germline CDR1 MDHEN, CDR2 SYDVKM. J was trimmed by 2 bases and V by 5 bases; bases with no gene match: 7. Full variable domain (remainder filled in from reference TRBV28 and TRBJ2-7): DVKVTQSSRYLVKRTGEKVFLECVQDMDHENMFWYRQDPGLGLRLIYFSYDVKMKEKGDIPEGYSVSREKKERFSLILESASTNQTSMYLCASSPLEREAYEQYFGPGTRLTVT.

There are a few counts of this clone. The chain couples TRBV7-8 to TRBJ2-3, with 8 bases fitting TRBD1. After removal of 3 bases from V and 1 base from J, the junction contained 9 bases not matched to a gene. This CDR3 comprises 17 residues. Germline V gene data show CDR1 as SGHVS and CDR2 as FQNEAQ. This chain's CDR3 is CASSFIGQGGGTDTQYF. The CDR3 DNA reads as TGTGCCAGCAGCTTCATAGGACAGGGTGGGGGCACAGATACGCAGTATTTT.

This clone has a handful of counts. This chain joins TRBV29-1 and TRBJ2-7, with 8 nucleotides matching TRBD2. Germline V gives CDR1 SQVTM, CDR2 ANQGSEA. The CDR3 covers 12 residues. The J segment lost 5 bases and the V segment lost 5 bases, leaving 5 bases of the junction unmatched. CDR3 DNA: TGCAGCGTTCGGCTAGCGGGCCACGAGCAGTACTTC. It encodes CSVRLAGHEQYF.

The V call is TRBV11-2, the J call TRBJ2-7, with 10 nucleotides matching TRBD2. CDR3 length: 14 amino acids. V was pared by 5 bases and J by 2 bases, with 3 bases of the junction left unmatched. CDR1 and CDR2 (germline): SGHAT, FQNNGV. The CDR3 loop is CASSVSGGAYEQYF. CDR3 in DNA: TGTGCCAGCAGCGTAAGCGGGGGGGCCTACGAGCAGTACTTC.

The V call is TRBV7-9, the J call TRBJ1-2; tentative D call: TRBD1 (6 bases). The CDR3 sequence is 14 residues long. CDR1 SEHNR and CDR2 FQNEAQ come from the germline V gene (reference sequence). Trimming pared 7 bases from V and 3 bases from J, leaving 15 bases between. The CDR3 loop is CASTSQGTHYGYTF. Written as DNA, the CDR3 is TGTGCCAGCACCTCACAGGGAACCCACTATGGCTACACCTTC.

This clone showed up many times. The rearrangement links TRBV5-8 to TRBJ2-3, with D possibly being TRBD2 (5 bases). The CDR3 has 13 amino acids. The V gene lost 5 bases and the J gene lost 1 base, with 8 bases spanning the gap. The germline gives CDR1 SGHTS, CDR2 YDEGEE. The CDR3 reads CASSQAGTDTQYF. Written as DNA, the CDR3 is TGTGCCAGCAGTCAAGCGGGCACAGATACGCAGTATTTT.

The rearrangement uses TRBV18 and TRBJ1-1, with TRBD1 matching over 8 bases. Germline V gene lookup returns CDR1 KGHSH and CDR2 LQKENI. The ends lost 5 bases at V and 1 base at J; junction bases unmatched: 0. This CDR3 spans 13 amino acids. CDR3 in amino acids: CASSGQGNTEAFF. The CDR3, as DNA: TGTGCCAGCTCAGGACAGGGGAACACTGAAGCTTTCTTT.

This clone turned up a few times. J is TRBJ1-2 and V is TRBV20-1; D may be TRBD1 (6 bases). Germline V gene lookup returns CDR1 DFQATT and CDR2 SNEGSKA (reference sequence). The CDR3 loop spans 10 amino acids. V lost 5 bases and J 6 bases, leaving 7 bases between the germline ends. The DNA for the CDR3 is TGCAGTGCTGACAGGAATGGCTACACCTTC. This codes for CSADRNGYTF.

This clone has a handful of counts. Here the CDR3 reads CAWSGAYSNQPQHF. CDR3 DNA sequence: TGTGCCTGGAGTGGGGCATATAGCAATCAGCCCCAGCATTTT. The V gene is TRBV30, the J gene TRBJ1-5, with D uncertain. V lost 1 base and J 0 bases, leaving 7 bases between the germline ends. CDR1 GTSNPN and CDR2 SVGIG come from the germline V gene (reference sequence). The CDR3 has 14 amino acids. The full variable domain, in which reference TRBV30 and TRBJ1-5 provide the parts outside the CDR3, is SQTIHQWPATLVQPVGSPLSLECTVEGTSNPNLYWYRQAAGRGLQLLFYSVGIGQISSEVPQNLSASRPQDRQFILSSKKLLLSDSGFYLCAWSGAYSNQPQHFGDGTRLSIL.

This clone has more than one count but fewer than ten. The chain has TRBV14 and TRBJ2-5; possible D gene TRBD1, 5 bases. The V and J ends lost 4 bases and 5 bases respectively, with 14 bases between them. CDR3 length: 14 amino acids. Germline V gene lookup returns CDR1 SGHDN and CDR2 FVKESK. CDR3 coding DNA: TGTGCCAGCAGCCTGGGGCCCCCTTGGGAGACCCAGTACTTC. As protein: CASSLGPPWETQYF.

This clone has at least ten counts. The chain combines TRBV4-3 with TRBJ1-2; 8 bases map to TRBD1. Germline V lookup: CDR1 LGHNA, CDR2 YSLEER. The CDR3 runs to 14 residues. The junction had 7 bases not matched to a gene; V was cut back by 3 bases and J by 7 bases. The DNA of the CDR3 is TGCGCCAGCAGCCAGACGACAGGGGTCGCTGGCTACACCTTC. It codes for CASSQTTGVAGYTF.

This chain links TRBV27 with TRBJ2-7, with 12 bases identical to TRBD2. CDR1 and CDR2 (germline): MNHEY, SMNVEV (reference sequence). J lost 4 bases, V lost 6 bases, and 10 bases had no gene match. This CDR3 spans 16 amino acids. The CDR3 sequence is CASSLKRTSGIYEQYF. CDR3 DNA sequence: TGTGCCAGCAGCTTAAAACGGACTAGCGGGATTTACGAGCAGTACTTC.

The gene calls are TRBV12-2 and TRBJ2-5; the table's TRBD1 call for D was not verified on the DNA. TRBV12-2 is reported as a pseudogene. The CDR3 is 12 residues long. The CDR3 is CASRGCQETQYF. CDR3 nucleotides: TGTGCAAGTCGCGGCTGCCAAGAGACCCAGTACTTC.

The table lists this clone with a count of one. The chain links TRBV30 to TRBJ2-6; D is unclear. The germline V gene encodes CDR1 GTSNPN and CDR2 SVGIG (reference sequence). This CDR3 has 14 residues. V gave up 4 bases and J gave up 0 bases, with 7 bases separating them. CDR3 residues: CAWKTYSGANVLTF. CDR3 coding DNA: TGTGCCTGGAAAACTTACTCTGGGGCCAACGTCCTGACTTTC.

Details on this clone: With a much larger clone just one base away, this may be a read error. The V gene is TRBV6-5, the J gene TRBJ2-7; no clear D gene. V was trimmed by 4 bases and J by 3 bases, leaving 4 bases between them. Germline V gene lookup returns CDR1 MNHEY and CDR2 SVGAGI. CDR3 length: 11 amino acids. CDR3 sequence: CASSFNYEQYF. For the CDR3, the DNA is TGTGCCAGCAGTTTCAACTACGAGCAGTACTTC.

With respect to this clone: This could be a read error, since a much larger clone is one nucleotide away. The rearrangement uses TRBV7-2 and TRBJ2-5, with D perhaps matching TRBD1 or TRBD2 (5 bases each). The DNA end favors TRBJ2-7, so the J call may be wrong. Germline V lookup: CDR1 SGHTA, CDR2 FQGNSA. There are 12 residues in the CDR3. CDR3 in amino acids: CASSRDGYEQYF. The CDR3 nucleotides are TGTGCCAGCAGCCGGGACGGCTACGAGCAGTACTTC.

The chain recombines TRBV9 with TRBJ1-6; 7 bases are a match to TRBD1. The V and J ends lost 9 bases and 7 bases, in that order; junction bases with no gene match: 10. The CDR3 contains 14 residues. Germline CDR1 reads SGDLS; CDR2 reads YYNGEE. The CDR3 DNA is TGTGCCACTTACACAGGGGTTTTCAATTCACCCCTCCACTTT. Its translation is CATYTGVFNSPLHF.

This clone was observed once. The chain links TRBV11-2 to TRBJ2-7; D unresolved. CDR1 is SGHAT, CDR2 FQNNGV, per germline. The CDR3 sequence is 12 residues long. Between the trimmed V and J ends, which lost 1 base and 6 bases, there was a span of 7 bases. The CDR3 region is CASSLGWGEQYF. CDR3 bases: TGTGCCAGCAGCTTAGGATGGGGCGAGCAGTACTTC.

The CDR3 DNA sequence: TGTGCCAGCAGCGTAGATGGTGCTAACTATGGCTACACCTTC. Translating it yields CASSVDGANYGYTF. The genes are TRBV9 and TRBJ1-2, with no clear D. V was shortened by 0 bases and J by 0 bases, with 6 bases between the two germline ends. Germline loops: CDR1 SGDLS, CDR2 YYNGEE. This CDR3 has 14 residues.

A note on this clone: Within the sample, other DNA sequences also encode this same CDR3. The CDR3 loop reads CASSLGEGLETQYF. The CDR3 DNA reads as TGTGCCAGCAGCTTAGGGGAGGGCTTAGAGACCCAGTACTTC. The chain recombines TRBV7-2 with TRBJ2-5; 7 nucleotides agree with TRBD2. With V trimmed by 1 base and J by 4 bases, 3 bases remained unmatched. In germline, CDR1 is SGHTA, CDR2 FQGNSA. The CDR3 consists of 14 residues.

Note on this clone: This specimen includes other DNA sequences encoding the same CDR3. This chain uses TRBV5-6 with TRBJ2-3; 11 bases are shared with TRBD1. This CDR3 region has 15 residues. V dropped 3 bases and J dropped 5; count of bases not matched to a gene: 5. Per germline, CDR1 SGHDT and CDR2 YYEEEE. CDR3 in amino acids: CASSSGTGGRDTQYF. The DNA for the CDR3 is TGTGCCAGCAGCTCCGGGACAGGGGGGCGAGATACGCAGTATTTT.

This clone was counted many times. The V and J genes are TRBV5-1 and TRBJ2-5; TRBD2 might be the D (5 bases). The CDR3 is 17 amino acids. With 0 bases removed from V and 5 bases from J, the gap between germline ends came to 20 bases. Germline loops: CDR1 SGHRS, CDR2 YFSETQ. For the CDR3, the DNA is TGCGCCAGCAGCTTGGCCGGGCGGCGGGCCGCTTCGGAGACCCAGTACTTC. Its protein product is CASSLAGRRAASETQYF.

This clone turned up a few times. The chain has TRBV2 and TRBJ2-2; 7 bases map to TRBD1. The CDR3 contains 14 residues. V lost 8 bases and J lost 1; bases outside the gene matches: 4. Germline V gene data show CDR1 as SNHLY and CDR2 as FYNNEI. CDR3 nucleotides: TGTGCCAGCGGGGGACAGATGAACACCGGGGAGCTGTTTTTT. It encodes CASGGQMNTGELFF.

The chain is built from TRBV6-5 and TRBJ2-1; D gene ambiguous. V lost 5 bases to trimming and J lost 8 bases, with 13 bases between them. CDR3 length: 13 amino acids. The germline V gene has CDR1 MNHEY and CDR2 SVGAGI. The CDR3 loop reads CASSLTHTDEQFF. CDR3 DNA: TGTGCCAGCAGTCTAACTCATACGGATGAGCAGTTCTTC.

The chain recombines TRBV2 with TRBJ2-3; D is perhaps TRBD1 (6 bases). Trimming cost V 5 bases and J 2 bases, with 14 bases left between them. Germline V gene sequence: CDR1 SNHLY, CDR2 FYNNEI. This CDR3 is built from 15 residues. CDR3 residues: CASSLTGHPTDTQYF. Here the CDR3 DNA reads TGTGCCAGCAGTTTGACGGGACACCCCACAGATACGCAGTATTTT.

The V and J genes are TRBV25-1 and TRBJ2-4; tentatively, D is TRBD1 (5 bases). Per the germline V gene, CDR1 is MGHDK and CDR2 is SYGVNS. Trimming left V 0 bases short and J 12 bases short, with 12 bases between. This CDR3 spans 13 amino acids. In DNA, the CDR3 is TGTGCCAGCAGTGAATACACGGACACGGATCAGTACTTC. Its protein product is CASSEYTDTDQYF.